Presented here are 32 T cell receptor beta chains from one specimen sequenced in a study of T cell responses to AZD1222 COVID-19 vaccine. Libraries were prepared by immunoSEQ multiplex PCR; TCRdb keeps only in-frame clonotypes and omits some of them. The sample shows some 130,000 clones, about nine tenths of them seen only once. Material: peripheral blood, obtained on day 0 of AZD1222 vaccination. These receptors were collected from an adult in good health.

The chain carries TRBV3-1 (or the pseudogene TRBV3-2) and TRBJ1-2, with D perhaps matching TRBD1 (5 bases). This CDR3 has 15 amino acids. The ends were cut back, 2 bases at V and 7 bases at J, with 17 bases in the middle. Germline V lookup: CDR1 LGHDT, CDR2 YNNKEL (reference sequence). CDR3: CASSQRGLGWFGYTF. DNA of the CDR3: TGTGCCAGCAGCCAACGGGGCCTAGGATGGTTTGGCTACACCTTC.

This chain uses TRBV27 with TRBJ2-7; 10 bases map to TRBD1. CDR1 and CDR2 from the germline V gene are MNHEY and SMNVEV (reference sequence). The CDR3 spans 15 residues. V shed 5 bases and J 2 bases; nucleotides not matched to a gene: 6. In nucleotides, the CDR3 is TGTGCCAGCAGTGCTCCCGGGACAGGGGCCTACGAGCAGTACTTC. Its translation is CASSAPGTGAYEQYF.

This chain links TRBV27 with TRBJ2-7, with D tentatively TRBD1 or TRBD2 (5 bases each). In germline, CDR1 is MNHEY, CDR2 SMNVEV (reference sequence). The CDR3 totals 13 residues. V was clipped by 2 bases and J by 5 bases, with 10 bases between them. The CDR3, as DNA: TGTGCCAGCAGTTTAGGGGGTTGGGACGAGCAGTACTTC. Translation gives CASSLGGWDEQYF.

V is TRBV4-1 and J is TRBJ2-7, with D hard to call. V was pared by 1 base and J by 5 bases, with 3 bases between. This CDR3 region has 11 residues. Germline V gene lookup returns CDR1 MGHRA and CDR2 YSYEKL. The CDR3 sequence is CASSQGNEQYF. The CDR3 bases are TGCGCCAGCAGCCAAGGGAACGAGCAGTACTTC.

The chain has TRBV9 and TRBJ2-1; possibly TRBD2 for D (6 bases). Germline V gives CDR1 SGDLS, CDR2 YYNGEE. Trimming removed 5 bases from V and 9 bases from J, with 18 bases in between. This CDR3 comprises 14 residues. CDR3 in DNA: TGTGCCAGCAGTTCCCGGACACGGGGAGGTGAGCAGTTCTTC. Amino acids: CASSSRTRGGEQFF.

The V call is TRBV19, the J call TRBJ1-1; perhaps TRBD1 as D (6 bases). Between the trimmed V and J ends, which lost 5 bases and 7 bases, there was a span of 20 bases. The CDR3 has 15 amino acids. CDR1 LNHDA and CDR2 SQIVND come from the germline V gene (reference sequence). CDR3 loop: CASSSPNIGQNEAFF. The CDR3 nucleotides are TGTGCCAGTAGTTCCCCGAACATCGGACAGAATGAAGCTTTCTTT.

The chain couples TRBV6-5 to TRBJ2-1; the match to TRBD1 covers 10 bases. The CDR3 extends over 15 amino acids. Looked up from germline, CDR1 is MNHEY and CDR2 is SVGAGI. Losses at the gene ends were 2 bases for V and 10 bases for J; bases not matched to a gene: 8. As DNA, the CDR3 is TGTGCCAGCAGTTACATCGGGACAGGGGCGGAGGAGCAGTTCTTC. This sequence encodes CASSYIGTGAEEQFF.

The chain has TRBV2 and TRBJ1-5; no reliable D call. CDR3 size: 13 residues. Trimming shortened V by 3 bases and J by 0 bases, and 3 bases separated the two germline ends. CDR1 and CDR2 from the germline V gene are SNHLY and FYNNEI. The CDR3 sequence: CASSEHSNQPQHF. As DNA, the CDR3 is TGTGCCAGCAGTGAGCATAGCAATCAGCCCCAGCATTTT.

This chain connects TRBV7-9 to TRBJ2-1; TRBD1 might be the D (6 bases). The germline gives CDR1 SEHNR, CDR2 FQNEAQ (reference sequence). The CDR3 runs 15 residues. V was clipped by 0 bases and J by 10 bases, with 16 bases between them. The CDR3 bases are TGTGCCAGCAGCTTAGCCTACACAGGGTTCAAGGAGCAGTTCTTC. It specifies CASSLAYTGFKEQFF. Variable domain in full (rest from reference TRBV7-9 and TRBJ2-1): DTGVSQNPRHKITKRGQNVTFRCDPISEHNRLYWYRQTLGQGPEFLTYFQNEAQLEKSRLLSDRFSAERPKGSFSTLEIQRTEQGDSAMYLCASSLAYTGFKEQFFGPGTRLTVL.

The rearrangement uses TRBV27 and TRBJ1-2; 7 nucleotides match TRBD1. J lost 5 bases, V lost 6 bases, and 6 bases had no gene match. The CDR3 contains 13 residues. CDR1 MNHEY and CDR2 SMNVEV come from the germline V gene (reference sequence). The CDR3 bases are TGTGCCAGCAGCCTGGGACAGCTTTATGGCTACACCTTC. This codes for CASSLGQLYGYTF.

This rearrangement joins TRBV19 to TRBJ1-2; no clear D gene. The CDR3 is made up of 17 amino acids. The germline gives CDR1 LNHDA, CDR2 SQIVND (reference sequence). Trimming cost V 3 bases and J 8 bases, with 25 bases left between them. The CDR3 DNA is TGTGCCAGTAGTATTTTGCGCAACGCCGGCGGTATGGGCGGCTACACCTTC. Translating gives CASSILRNAGGMGGYTF.

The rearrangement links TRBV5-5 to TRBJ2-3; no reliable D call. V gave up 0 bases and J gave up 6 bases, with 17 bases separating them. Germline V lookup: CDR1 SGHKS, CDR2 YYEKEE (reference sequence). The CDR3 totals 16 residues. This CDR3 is CASSLALSPEADTQYF. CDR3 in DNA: TGTGCCAGCAGCTTGGCGCTGTCCCCCGAGGCGGATACGCAGTATTTT.

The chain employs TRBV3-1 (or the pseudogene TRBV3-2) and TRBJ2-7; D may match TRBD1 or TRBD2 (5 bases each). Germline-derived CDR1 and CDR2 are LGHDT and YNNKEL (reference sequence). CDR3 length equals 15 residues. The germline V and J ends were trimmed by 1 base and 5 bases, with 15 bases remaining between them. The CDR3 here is CASSQGWGPVDEQYF. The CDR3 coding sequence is TGTGCCAGCAGCCAAGGTTGGGGACCGGTCGACGAGCAGTACTTC.

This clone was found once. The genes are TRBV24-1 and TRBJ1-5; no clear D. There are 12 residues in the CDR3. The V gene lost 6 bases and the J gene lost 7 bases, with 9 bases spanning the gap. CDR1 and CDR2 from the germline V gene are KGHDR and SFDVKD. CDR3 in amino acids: CATSTTGQPQHF. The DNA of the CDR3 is TGTGCCACCAGTACTACGGGGCAGCCCCAGCATTTT.

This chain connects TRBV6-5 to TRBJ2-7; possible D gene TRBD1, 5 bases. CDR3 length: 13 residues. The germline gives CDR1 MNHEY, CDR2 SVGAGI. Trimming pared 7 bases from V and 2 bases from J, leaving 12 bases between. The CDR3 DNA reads TGTGCCAGCAAAACAGGCGATACCTACGAGCAGTACTTC. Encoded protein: CASKTGDTYEQYF.

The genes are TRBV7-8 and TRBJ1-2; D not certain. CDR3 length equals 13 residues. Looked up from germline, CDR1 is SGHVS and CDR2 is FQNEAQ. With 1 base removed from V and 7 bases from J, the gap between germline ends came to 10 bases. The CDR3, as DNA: TGTGCCAGCAGCTTAGAGACATCTGGTGGCTACACCTTC. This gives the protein CASSLETSGGYTF.

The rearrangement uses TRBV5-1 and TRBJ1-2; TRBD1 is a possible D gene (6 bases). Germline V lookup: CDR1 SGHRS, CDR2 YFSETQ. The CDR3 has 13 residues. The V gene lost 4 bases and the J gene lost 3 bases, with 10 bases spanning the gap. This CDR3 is CASSRGQYYGYTF. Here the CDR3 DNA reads TGCGCCAGCAGCCGCGGACAGTACTATGGCTACACCTTC.

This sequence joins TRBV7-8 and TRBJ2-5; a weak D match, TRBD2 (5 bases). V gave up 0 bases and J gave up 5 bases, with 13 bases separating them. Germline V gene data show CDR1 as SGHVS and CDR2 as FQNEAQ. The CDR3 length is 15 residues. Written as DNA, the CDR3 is TGTGCCAGCAGCTTAGCAGTAACGGGAAGGGAGACCCAGTACTTC. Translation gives CASSLAVTGRETQYF.

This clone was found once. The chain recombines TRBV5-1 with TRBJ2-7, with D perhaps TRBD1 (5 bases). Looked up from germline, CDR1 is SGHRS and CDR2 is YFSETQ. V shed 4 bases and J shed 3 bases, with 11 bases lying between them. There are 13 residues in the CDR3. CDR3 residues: CASSGTDSYEQYF. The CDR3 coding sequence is TGCGCCAGCAGCGGAACCGACAGCTACGAGCAGTACTTC.

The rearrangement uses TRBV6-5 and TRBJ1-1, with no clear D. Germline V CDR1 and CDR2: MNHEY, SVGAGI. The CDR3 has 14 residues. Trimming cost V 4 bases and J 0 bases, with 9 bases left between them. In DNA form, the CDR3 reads TGTGCCAGCAGTTCGCCGACTCTGAACACTGAAGCTTTCTTT. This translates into CASSSPTLNTEAFF.

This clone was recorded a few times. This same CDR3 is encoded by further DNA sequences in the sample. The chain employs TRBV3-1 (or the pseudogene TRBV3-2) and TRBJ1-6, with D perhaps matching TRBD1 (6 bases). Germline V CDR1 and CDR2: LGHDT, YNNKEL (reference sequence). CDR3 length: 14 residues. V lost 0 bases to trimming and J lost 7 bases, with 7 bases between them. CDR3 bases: TGTGCCAGCAGCCAAGATGGGGGCAATTCACCCCTCCACTTT. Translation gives CASSQDGGNSPLHF.

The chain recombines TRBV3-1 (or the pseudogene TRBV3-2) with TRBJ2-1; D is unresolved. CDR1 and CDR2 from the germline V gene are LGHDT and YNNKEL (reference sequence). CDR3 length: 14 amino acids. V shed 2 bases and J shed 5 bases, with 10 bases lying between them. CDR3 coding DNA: TGTGCCAGCAGCCAAACAAATGGCCACAATGAGCAGTTCTTC. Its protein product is CASSQTNGHNEQFF.

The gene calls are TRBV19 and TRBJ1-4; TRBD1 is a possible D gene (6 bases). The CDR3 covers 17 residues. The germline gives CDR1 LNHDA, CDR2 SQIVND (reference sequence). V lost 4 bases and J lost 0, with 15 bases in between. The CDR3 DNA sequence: TGTGCCAGTAGTACCGGACAGCAGATTGCAACTAATGAAAAACTGTTTTTT. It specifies CASSTGQQIATNEKLFF.

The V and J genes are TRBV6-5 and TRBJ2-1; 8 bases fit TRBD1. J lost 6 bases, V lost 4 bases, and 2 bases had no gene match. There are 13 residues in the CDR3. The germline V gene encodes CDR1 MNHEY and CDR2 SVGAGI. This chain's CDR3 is CASSWDRTNEQFF. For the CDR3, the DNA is TGTGCCAGCAGTTGGGACAGGACCAATGAGCAGTTCTTC.

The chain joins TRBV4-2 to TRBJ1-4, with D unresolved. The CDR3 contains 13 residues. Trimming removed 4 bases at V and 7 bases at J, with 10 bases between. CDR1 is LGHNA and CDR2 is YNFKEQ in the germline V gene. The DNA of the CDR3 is TGTGCCAGCAGCCCTTTAGGACGTGAAAAACTGTTTTTT. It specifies CASSPLGREKLFF.

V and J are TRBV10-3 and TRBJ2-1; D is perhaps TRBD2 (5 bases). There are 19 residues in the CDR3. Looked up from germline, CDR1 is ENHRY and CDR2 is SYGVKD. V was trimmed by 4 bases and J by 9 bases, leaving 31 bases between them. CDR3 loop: CAISAYRSVGSRDVSEQFF. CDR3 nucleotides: TGTGCCATCAGTGCATATCGCTCGGTTGGCTCCCGGGATGTGAGTGAGCAGTTCTTC.

CDR3 residues: CASSRTGPAFF. The CDR3 DNA reads TGTGCCAGCAGTCGGACGGGTCCAGCTTTCTTT. The chain employs TRBV6-2 or TRBV6-3 and TRBJ1-1; D unresolved. CDR1 is MNHEY and CDR2 is SVGEGT in the germline V gene. This CDR3 spans 11 amino acids. V dropped 5 bases and J dropped 10 bases, with 11 bases sitting between them.

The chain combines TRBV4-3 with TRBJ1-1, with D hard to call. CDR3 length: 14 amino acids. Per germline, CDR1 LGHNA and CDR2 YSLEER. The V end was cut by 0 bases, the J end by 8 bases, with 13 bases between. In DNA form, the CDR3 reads TGCGCCAGCAGCCAAGAGATTCAGCCCCAGGAAGCTTTCTTT. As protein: CASSQEIQPQEAFF.

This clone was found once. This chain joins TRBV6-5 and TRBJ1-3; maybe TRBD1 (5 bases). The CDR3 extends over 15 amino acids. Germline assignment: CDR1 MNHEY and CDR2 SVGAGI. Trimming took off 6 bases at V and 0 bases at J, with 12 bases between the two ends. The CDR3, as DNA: TGTGCCAGCAGCCGGGACTTTCTCTCTGGAAACACCATATATTTT. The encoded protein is CASSRDFLSGNTIYF.

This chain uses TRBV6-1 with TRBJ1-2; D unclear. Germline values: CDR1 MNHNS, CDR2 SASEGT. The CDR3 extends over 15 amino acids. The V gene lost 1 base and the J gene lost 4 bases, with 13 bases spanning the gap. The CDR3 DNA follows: TGTGCCAGCAGTGAAGATCCAGGAACGATCTATGGCTACACCTTC. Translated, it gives CASSEDPGTIYGYTF.

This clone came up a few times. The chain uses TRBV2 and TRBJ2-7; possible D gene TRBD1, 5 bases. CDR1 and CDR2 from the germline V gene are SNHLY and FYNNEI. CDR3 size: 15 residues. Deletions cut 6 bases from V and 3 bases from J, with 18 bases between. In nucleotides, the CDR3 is TGTGCCAGCAGGGAGACAGCCTATGCCGTCTACGAGCAGTACTTC. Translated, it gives CASRETAYAVYEQYF.

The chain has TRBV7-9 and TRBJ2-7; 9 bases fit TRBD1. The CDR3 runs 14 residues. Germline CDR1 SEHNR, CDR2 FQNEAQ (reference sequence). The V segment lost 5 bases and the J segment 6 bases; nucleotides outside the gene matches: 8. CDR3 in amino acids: CASSLGTGSSEQYF. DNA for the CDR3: TGTGCCAGCAGCCTAGGGACAGGGTCGAGCGAGCAGTACTTC.